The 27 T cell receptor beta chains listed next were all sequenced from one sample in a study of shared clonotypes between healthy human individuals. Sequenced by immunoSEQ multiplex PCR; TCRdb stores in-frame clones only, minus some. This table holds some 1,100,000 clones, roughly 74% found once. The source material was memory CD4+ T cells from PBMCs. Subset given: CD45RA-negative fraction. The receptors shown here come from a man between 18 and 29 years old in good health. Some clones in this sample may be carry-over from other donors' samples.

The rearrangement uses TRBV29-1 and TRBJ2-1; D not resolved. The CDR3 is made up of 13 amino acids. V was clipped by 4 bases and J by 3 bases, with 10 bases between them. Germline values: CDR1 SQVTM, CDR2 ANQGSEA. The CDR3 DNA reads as TGCAGCGTTGGAGCACTCGACTACAATGAGCAGTTCTTC. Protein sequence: CSVGALDYNEQFF.

The DNA of the CDR3 is TGTGCCAGCAGGTCGCGTCCCTCGGGGGATACGCAGTATTTT. Protein: CASRSRPSGDTQYF. V is TRBV27 and J is TRBJ2-3; tentative D call: TRBD2 (5 bases). CDR3 length: 14 residues. The germline CDR1 and CDR2 sequences are MNHEY and SMNVEV (reference sequence). Trimming pared 6 bases from V and 6 bases from J, leaving 16 bases between.

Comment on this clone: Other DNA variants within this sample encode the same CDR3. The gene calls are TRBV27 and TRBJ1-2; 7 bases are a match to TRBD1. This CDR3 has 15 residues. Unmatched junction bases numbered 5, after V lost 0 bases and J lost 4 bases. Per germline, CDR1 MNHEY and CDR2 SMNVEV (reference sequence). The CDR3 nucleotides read TGTGCCAGCAGTTTATCAATACAGGGGCGCTATGGCTACACCTTC. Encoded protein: CASSLSIQGRYGYTF.

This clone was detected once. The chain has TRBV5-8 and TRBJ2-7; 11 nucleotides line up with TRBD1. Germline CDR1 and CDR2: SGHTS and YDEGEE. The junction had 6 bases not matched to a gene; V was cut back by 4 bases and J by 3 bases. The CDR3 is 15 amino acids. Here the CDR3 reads CASSTGQGGGYEQYF. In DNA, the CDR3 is TGTGCCAGCAGCACGGGACAGGGGGGAGGCTACGAGCAGTACTTC.

DNA of the CDR3: TGTGCCTGGAGGGTTCTTGCGGGAGGGCCCGATGAGCAGTTCTTC. Translation gives CAWRVLAGGPDEQFF. The V call is TRBV30, the J call TRBJ2-1, with 9 bases fitting TRBD2. The trim removed 3 bases at V and 8 bases at J, leaving 11 bases unmatched. This CDR3 has 15 residues. Germline V gene sequence: CDR1 GTSNPN, CDR2 SVGIG (reference sequence). The whole variable domain, filled in from reference TRBV30 and TRBJ2-1, reads SQTIHQWPATLVQPVGSPLSLECTVEGTSNPNLYWYRQAAGRGLQLLFYSVGIGQISSEVPQNLSASRPQDRQFILSSKKLLLSDSGFYLCAWRVLAGGPDEQFFGPGTRLTVL.

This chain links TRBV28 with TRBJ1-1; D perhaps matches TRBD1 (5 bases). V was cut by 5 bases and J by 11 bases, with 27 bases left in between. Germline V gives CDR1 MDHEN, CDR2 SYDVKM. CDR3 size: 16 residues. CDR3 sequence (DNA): TGTGCCAGCAGTCCTATGGCAGGCAGGGCTTCCCCGGGGGCTTTCTTT. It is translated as CASSPMAGRASPGAFF.

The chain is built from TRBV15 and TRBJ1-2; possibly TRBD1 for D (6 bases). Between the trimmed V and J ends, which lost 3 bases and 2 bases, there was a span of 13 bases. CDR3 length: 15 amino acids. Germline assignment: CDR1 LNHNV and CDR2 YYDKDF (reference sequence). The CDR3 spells CATSRDRTLNYGYTF. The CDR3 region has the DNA TGTGCCACCAGCAGGGACAGAACCCTAAACTATGGCTACACCTTC.

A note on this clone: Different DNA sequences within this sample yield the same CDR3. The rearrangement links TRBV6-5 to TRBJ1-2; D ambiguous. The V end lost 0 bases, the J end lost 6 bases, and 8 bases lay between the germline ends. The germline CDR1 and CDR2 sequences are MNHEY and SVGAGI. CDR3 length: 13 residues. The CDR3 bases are TGTGCCAGCAGTTACTCAGGCAGAGATGGCTACACCTTC. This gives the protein CASSYSGRDGYTF.

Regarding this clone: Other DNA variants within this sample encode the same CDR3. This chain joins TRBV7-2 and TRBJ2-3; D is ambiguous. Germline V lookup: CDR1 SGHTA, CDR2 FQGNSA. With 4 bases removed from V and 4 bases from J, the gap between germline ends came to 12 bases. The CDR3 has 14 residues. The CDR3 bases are TGTGCCAGCAGCTCCCGGCGAACCGCAGATACGCAGTATTTT. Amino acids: CASSSRRTADTQYF.

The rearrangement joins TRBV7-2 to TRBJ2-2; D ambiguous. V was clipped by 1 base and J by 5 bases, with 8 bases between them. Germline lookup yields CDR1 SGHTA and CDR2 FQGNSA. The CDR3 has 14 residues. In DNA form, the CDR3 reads TGTGCCAGCAGCTTAGTCCACAAAACCGGGGAGCTGTTTTTT. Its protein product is CASSLVHKTGELFF.

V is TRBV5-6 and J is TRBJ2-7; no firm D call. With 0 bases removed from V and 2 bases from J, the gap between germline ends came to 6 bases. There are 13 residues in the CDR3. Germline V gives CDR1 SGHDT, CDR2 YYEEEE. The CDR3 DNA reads TGTGCCAGCAGCTTGGTTGGTCCCTACGAGCAGTACTTC. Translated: CASSLVGPYEQYF.

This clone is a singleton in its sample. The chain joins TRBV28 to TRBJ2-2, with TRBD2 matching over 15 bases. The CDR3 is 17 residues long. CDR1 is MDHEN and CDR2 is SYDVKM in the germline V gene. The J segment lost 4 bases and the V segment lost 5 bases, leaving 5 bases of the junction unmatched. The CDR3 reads CASSPGTSGRTTGELFF. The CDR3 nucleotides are TGTGCCAGCAGTCCCGGGACTAGCGGGAGGACCACCGGGGAGCTGTTTTTT.

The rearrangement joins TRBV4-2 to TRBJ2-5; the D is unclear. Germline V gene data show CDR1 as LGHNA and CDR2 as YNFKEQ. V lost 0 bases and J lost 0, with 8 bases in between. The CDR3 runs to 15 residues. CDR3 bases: TGTGCCAGCAGCCAAGATCTGGGGTACCAAGAGACCCAGTACTTC. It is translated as CASSQDLGYQETQYF.

CDR3 sequence: CASSPPIGGGNIQYF. CDR3 nucleotides: TGTGCCAGCTCACCACCGATCGGGGGGGGAAACATTCAGTACTTC. V is TRBV18 and J is TRBJ2-4; 8 nucleotides agree with TRBD2. CDR1 and CDR2 (germline): KGHSH, LQKENI. The CDR3 contains 15 residues. The ends lost 0 bases at V and 6 bases at J; junction bases unmatched: 4.

CDR3 sequence (DNA): TGCAGCGTCCGACTCGGGACTAGCGGGAGTAATGAGCAGTTCTTC. Translation gives CSVRLGTSGSNEQFF. The chain employs TRBV29-1 and TRBJ2-1, with TRBD2 matching 14 bases. Per the germline V gene, CDR1 is SQVTM and CDR2 is ANQGSEA. Unmatched junction bases numbered 8, after V lost 6 bases and J lost 7 bases. The CDR3 loop spans 15 amino acids.

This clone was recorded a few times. The CDR3 DNA reads TGCGCCAGCAGTGACCAGGACAGGGTTGATGAAAAACTGTTTTTT. As protein: CASSDQDRVDEKLFF. This chain joins TRBV10-1 and TRBJ1-4, with TRBD1 matching over 8 bases. Per the germline V gene, CDR1 is WNHNN and CDR2 is SYGVQD (reference sequence). The CDR3 sequence is 15 residues long. With 3 bases clipped from V and 6 bases from J, the junction kept 6 bases outside the gene matches.

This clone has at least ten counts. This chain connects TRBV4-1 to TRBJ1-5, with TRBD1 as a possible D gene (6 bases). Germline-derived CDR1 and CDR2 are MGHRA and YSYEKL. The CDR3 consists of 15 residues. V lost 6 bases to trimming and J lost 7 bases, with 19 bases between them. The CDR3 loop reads CASSSPGQVYQPQHF. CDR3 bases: TGCGCCAGCAGTTCCCCGGGACAAGTTTACCAGCCCCAGCATTTT.

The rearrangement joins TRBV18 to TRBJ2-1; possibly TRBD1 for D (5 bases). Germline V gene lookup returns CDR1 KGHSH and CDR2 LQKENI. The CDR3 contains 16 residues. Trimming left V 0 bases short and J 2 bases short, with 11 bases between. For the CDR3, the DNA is TGTGCCAGCTCACCACCTCGGCAGGGCACCTACAATGAGCAGTTCTTC. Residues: CASSPPRQGTYNEQFF.

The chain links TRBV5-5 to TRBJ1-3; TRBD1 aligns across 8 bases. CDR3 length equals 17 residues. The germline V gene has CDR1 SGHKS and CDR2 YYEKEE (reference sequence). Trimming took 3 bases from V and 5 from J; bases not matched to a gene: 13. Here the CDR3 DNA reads TGTGCCAGCAGCTGGGGGCGACAGGGGTCGCCAAGAAACACCATATATTTT. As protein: CASSWGRQGSPRNTIYF.

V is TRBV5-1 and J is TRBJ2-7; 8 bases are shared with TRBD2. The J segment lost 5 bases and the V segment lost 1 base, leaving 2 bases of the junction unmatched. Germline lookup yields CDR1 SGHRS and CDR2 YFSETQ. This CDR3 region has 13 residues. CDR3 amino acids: CASSLPGGDEQYF. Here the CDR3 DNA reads TGCGCCAGCAGCTTGCCGGGAGGGGACGAGCAGTACTTC.

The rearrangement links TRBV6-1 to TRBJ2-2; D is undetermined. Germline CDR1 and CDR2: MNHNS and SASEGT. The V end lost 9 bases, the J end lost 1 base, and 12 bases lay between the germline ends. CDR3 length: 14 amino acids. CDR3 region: CASRLFVNTGELFF. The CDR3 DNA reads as TGTGCCAGTAGACTGTTCGTGAACACCGGGGAGCTGTTTTTT.

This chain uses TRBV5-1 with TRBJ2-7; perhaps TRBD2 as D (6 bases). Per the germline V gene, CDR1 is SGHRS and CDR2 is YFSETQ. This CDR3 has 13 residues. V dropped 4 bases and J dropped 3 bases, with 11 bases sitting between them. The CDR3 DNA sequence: TGCGCCAGCAGCCCGGAGGGCCGCTACGAGCAGTACTTC. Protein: CASSPEGRYEQYF.

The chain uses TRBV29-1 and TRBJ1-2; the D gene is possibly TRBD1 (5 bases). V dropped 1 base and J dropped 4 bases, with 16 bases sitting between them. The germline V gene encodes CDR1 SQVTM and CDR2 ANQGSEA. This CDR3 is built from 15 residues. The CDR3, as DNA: TGCAGCGTTGAAGTAACTTATCGAGGGGTCTATGGCTACACCTTC. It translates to CSVEVTYRGVYGYTF.

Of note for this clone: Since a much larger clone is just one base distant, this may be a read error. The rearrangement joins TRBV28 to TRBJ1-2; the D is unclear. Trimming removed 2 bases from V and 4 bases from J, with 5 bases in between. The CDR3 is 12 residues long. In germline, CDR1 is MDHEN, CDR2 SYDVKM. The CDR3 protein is CASSLRFYGYTF. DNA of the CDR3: TGTGCCAGCAGTTTAAGGTTCTATGGCTACACCTTC.

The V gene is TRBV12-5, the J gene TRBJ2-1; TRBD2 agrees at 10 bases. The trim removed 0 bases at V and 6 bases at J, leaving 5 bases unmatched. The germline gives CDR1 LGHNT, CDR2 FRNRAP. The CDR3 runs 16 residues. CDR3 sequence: CASGLVASGSVNEQFF. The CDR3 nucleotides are TGTGCTAGTGGTTTGGTAGCTAGCGGGAGTGTCAATGAGCAGTTCTTC.

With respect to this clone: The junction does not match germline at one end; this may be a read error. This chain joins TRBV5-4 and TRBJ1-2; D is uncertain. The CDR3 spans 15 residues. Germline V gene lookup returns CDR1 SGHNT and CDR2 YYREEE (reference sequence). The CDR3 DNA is TGTGCCAGCAGCTCTCAGACTACTCTAAACTATGGCCACACCTTC. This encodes CASSSQTTLNYGHTF.

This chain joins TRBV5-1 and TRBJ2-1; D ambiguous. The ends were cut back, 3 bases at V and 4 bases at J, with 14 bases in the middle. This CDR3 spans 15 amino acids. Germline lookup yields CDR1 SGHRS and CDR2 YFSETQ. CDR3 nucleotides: TGCGCCAGCAGCTCGACGGCGGCGGTATACAATGAGCAGTTCTTC. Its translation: CASSSTAAVYNEQFF.